Reported below is one TCR beta chain. This clonotype has a count of ten or more. What this receptor recognizes is not known. The sample holds no much larger clone one base away, and base qualities are not on file. Reads for this sample came from an Illumina HiSeq 1500. TCRdb reprocessing: public reads trimmed at Q25 with fastp, clones called with MiXCR, in-frame beta chains kept. Every entry covers one CDR3 protein and lists the most common genes and DNA from its rows. The sample has roughly 600,000 distinct CDR3 sequences on record, approximately 25% of them singletons. Under 8.5% of the sample rests with the top ten. V gives up 2 bases and J gives up 2 bases, and the segment between their germline ends measures 18 bases. From the cysteine through the phenylalanine, the CDR3 covers 17 amino acids. Only the CDR3 part of the read is kept: 51 bases, read in frame from the first base. Per the germline V gene, SGHVS is the CDR1 and FQNEAQ is the CDR2.

The entry originates in a study of T cell repertoires in cytomegalovirus infection (dated by TCRdb to about 2019). Study-wide context: Because public TCR beta signatures pointed to carriage of CMV infection together with the matching HLA type, the HLA type of each donor mattered for the analysis. Broad study findings and their caveats: The ex vivo response was dominated by HLA-C-restricted CMV-specific TCR beta clonotypes, which also provided the single most frequent clonotype in two of eight donors. Carriers of CMV infection plus the relevant HLA type were discriminated by the cumulative frequency of public TCR beta family members in the study cohort and in an independent 352-donor cohort.

This clonotype was obtained from a human donor in good health (CMV status not recorded). Some clones in this sample may be carry-over from other donors' samples. The rearrangement joined TRBV7-8 to TRBJ2-5; the D segment cannot be called with confidence. The sequencing sample was made of CD8+ T cells from PBMCs. The CDR3 corresponds to CASSLRSGPYLQETQYF. The nucleotides are TGTGCCAGCAGCTTAAGGTCTGGACCCTACCTTCAAGAGACCCAGTACTTC.